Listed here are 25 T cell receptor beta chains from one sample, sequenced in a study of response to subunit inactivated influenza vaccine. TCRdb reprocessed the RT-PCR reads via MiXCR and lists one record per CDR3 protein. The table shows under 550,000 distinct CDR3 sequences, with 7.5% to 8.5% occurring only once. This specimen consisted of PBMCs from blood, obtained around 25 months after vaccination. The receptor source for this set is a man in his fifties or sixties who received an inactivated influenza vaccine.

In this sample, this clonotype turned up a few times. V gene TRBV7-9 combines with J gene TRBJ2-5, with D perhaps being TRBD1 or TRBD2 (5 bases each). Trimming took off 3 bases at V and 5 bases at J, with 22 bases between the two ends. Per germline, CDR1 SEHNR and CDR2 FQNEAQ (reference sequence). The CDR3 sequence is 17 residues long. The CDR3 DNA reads TGTGCCAGCAGCTTGAGTGGTGAGGGGATTCTAGGGGAGACCCAGTACTTC. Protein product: CASSLSGEGILGETQYF.

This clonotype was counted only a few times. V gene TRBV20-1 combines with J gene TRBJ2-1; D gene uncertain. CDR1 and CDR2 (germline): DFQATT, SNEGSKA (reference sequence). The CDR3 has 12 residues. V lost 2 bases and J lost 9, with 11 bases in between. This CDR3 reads CSARQMVAEQFF. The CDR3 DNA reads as TGCAGTGCTAGACAAATGGTGGCTGAGCAGTTCTTC.

CDR3 sequence (DNA): TGTGCCAGCAGCTTTCAGGGGGACGGGTCAGATACGCAGTATTTT. It encodes CASSFQGDGSDTQYF. The J gene is TRBJ2-3, the V gene TRBV7-6; 7 nucleotides agree with TRBD1. The CDR3 is 15 amino acids. V lost 3 bases and J lost 4; bases outside the gene matches: 7. Germline V lookup: CDR1 SGHVS, CDR2 FNYEAQ.

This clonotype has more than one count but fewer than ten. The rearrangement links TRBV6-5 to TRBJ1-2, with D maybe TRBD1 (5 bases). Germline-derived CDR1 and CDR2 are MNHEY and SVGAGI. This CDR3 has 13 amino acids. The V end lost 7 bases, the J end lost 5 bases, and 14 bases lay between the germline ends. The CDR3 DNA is TGTGCCAGCATTATTTCAGGGTTATATGGCTACACCTTC. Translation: CASIISGLYGYTF.

CDR3 protein: CASSARDTTNSPLHF. CDR3 nucleotide sequence: TGCGCCAGCAGCGCCAGGGACACCACTAATTCACCCCTCCACTTT. The rearrangement joins TRBV5-1 to TRBJ1-6, with a possible D match to TRBD1 (6 bases). Deletions cut 4 bases from V and 6 bases from J, with 14 bases between. CDR3 size: 15 residues. CDR1 is SGHRS, CDR2 YFSETQ, per germline.

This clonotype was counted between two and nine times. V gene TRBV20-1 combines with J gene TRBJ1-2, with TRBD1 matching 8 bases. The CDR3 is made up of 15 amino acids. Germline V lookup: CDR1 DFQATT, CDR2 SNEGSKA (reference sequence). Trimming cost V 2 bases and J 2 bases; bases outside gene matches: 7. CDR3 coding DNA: TGCAGTGCTAGAAGACAGGGGAGCCCCAACTATGGCTACACCTTC. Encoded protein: CSARRQGSPNYGYTF.

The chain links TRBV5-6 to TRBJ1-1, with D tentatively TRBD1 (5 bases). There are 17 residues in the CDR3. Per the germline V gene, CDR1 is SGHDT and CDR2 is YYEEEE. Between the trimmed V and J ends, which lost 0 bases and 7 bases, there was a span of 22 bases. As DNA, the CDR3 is TGTGCCAGCAGCTTGGATAGAAGCCGGGGGAAGAGTATTGAAGCTTTCTTT. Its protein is CASSLDRSRGKSIEAFF.

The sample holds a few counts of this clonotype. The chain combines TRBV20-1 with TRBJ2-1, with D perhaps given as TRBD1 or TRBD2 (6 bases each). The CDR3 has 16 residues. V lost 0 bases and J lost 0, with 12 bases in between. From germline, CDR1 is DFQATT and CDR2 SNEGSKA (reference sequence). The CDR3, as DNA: TGCAGTGCTAGAGATTCGGGGGCAGGCTCCTACAATGAGCAGTTCTTC. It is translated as CSARDSGAGSYNEQFF.

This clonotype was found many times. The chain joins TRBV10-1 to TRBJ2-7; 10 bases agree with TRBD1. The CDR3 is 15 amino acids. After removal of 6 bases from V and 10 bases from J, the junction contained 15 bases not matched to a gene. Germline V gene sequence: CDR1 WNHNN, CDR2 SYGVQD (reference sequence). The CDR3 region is CASSASRDRGVGQYF. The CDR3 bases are TGCGCCAGCAGCGCAAGCCGGGACAGGGGCGTGGGTCAGTACTTC.

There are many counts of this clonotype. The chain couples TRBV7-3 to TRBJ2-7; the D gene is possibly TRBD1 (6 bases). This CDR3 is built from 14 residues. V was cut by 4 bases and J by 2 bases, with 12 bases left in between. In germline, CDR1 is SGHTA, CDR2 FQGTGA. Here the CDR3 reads CASSSRQETYEQYF. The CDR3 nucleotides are TGTGCCAGCAGCTCCCGACAGGAGACCTACGAGCAGTACTTC.

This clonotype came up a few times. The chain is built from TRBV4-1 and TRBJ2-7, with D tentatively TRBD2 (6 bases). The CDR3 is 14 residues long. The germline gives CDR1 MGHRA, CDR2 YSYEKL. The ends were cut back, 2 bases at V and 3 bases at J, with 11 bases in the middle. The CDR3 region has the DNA TGCGCCAGCAGCCAAACGGACGGGGGCTACGAGCAGTACTTC. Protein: CASSQTDGGYEQYF.

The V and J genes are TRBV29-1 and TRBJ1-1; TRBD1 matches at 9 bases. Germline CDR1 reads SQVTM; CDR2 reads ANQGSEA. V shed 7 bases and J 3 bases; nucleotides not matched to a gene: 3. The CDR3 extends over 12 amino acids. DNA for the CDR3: TGCAGCGCAGGACAGGGGTACACTGAAGCTTTCTTT. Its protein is CSAGQGYTEAFF.

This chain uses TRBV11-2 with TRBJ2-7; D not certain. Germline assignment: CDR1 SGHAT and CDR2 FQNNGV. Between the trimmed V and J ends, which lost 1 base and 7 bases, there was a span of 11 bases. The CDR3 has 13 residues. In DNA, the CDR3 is TGTGCCAGCAGCTTAGGTACGCGGTGGGAGCAGTACTTC. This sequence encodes CASSLGTRWEQYF.

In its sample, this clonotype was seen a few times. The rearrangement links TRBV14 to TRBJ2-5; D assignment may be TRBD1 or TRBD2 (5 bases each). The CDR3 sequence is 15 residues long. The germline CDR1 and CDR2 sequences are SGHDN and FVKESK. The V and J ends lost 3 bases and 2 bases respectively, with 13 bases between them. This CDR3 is CASSQLRGSQETQYF. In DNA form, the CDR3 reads TGTGCCAGCAGCCAGCTTCGGGGCAGTCAAGAGACCCAGTACTTC.

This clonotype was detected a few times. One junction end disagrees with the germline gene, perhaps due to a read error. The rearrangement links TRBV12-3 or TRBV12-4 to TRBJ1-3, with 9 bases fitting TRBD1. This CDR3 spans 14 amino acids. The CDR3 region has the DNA TGTGCCAGCAGCCCGACCGGGACAGGGATCTTGTTCCATTTT. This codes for CASSPTGTGILFHF.

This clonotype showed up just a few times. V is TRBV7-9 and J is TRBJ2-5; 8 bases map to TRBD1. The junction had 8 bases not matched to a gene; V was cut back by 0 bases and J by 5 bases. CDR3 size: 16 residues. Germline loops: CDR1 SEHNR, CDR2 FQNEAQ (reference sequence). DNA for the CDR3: TGTGCCAGCAGCTTAGCGCCCAGGGGGCGCGGGGAGACCCAGTACTTC. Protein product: CASSLAPRGRGETQYF.

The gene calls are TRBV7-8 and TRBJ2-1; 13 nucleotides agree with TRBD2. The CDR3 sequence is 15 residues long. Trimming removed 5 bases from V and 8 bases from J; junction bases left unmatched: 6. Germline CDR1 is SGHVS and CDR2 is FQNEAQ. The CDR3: CASSLGTSGIYEQFF. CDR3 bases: TGTGCCAGCAGCCTTGGGACTAGCGGGATTTATGAGCAGTTCTTC.

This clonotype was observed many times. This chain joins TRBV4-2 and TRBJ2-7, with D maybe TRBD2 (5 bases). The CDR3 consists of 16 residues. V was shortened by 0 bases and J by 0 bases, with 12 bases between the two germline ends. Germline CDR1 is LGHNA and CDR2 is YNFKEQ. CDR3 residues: CASSQDGLVSSYEQYF. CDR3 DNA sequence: TGTGCCAGCAGCCAAGACGGACTGGTGAGCTCCTACGAGCAGTACTTC.

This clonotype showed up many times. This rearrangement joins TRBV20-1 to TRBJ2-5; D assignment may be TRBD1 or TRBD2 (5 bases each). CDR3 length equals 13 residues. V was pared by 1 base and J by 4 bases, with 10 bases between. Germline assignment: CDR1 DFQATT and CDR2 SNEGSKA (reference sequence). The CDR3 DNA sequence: TGCAGTGCTAGAGTGGTTGGGGGAGAGACCCAGTACTTC. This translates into CSARVVGGETQYF.

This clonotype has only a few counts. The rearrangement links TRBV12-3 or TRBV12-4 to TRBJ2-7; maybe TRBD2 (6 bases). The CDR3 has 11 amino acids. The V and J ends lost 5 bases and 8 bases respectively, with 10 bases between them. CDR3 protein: CASSRGIKQYF. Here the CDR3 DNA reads TGTGCCAGCAGTCGGGGGATTAAGCAGTACTTC.

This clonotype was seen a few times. As DNA, the CDR3 is TGCAGTGCTAGTCCGGACTCGGCCACCTACGAGCAGTACTTC. Residues: CSASPDSATYEQYF. J is TRBJ2-7 and V is TRBV20-1; D might be TRBD2 (5 bases). Trimming removed 3 bases at V and 2 bases at J, with 14 bases between. CDR1 is DFQATT and CDR2 is SNEGSKA in the germline V gene (reference sequence). This CDR3 comprises 14 residues.

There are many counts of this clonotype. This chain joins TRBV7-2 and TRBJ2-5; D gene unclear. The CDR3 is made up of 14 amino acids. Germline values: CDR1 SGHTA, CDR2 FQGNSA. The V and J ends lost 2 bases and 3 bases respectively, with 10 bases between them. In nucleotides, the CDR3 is TGTGCCAGCAGCTTATATGCCAGAAAAGAGACCCAGTACTTC. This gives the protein CASSLYARKETQYF.

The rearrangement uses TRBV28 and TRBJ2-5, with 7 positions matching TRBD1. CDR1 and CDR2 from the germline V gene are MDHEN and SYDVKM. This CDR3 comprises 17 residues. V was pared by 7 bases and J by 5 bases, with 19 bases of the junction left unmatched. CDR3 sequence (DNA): TGTGCCAGCACCCCCCTTTTTTCAGGGGGTTCAGGGGAGACCCAGTACTTC. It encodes CASTPLFSGGSGETQYF.

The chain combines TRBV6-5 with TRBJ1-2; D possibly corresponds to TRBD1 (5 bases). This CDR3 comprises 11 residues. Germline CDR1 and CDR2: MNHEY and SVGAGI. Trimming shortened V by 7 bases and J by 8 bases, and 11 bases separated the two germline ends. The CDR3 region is CASKVGDGYTF. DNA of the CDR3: TGTGCCAGCAAGGTCGGGGACGGCTACACCTTC.

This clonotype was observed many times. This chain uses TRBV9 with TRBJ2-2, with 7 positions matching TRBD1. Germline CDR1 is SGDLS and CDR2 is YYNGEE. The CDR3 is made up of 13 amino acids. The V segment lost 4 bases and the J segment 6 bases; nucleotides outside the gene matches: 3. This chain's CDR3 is CASSYTGAGELFF. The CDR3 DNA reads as TGTGCCAGCAGCTACACAGGGGCCGGGGAGCTGTTTTTT.